Listed below are T cell receptor beta chains from one sample, sequenced in a study of blood T cell repertoires in COVID-19. Sequenced by immunoSEQ multiplex PCR; TCRdb stores in-frame clones only, minus some. Among roughly 330,000 clones listed, roughly 85% were seen once. The specimen sequenced was PBMCs or T cells enriched from blood (not recorded which). The origin of the receptors is a woman in her twenties or thirties who had recovered from COVID-19. Each CDR3 is given with its conserved first and last residue. The order of the fields is clone size, J gene, V gene, D gene, CDR3 DNA, CDR3 protein. The D gene is left open where the match is weak. Expanded clones get a size class; other rows say once, few or many, or leave the size out.

- | TRBJ2-1 | TRBV4-2 | - | TGTGCCAGCAGCCAGAGCCGCGGGGTGGGGCCCTTCGATGAGCAGTTCTTC | CASSQSRGVGPFDEQFF
- | TRBJ1-1 | TRBV7-3 | TRBD1 | TGTGCCAGCAGCTTAGACGGACAGGCAAACACTGAAGCTTTCTTT | CASSLDGQANTEAFF
- | TRBJ1-4 | TRBV18 | TRBD1 | TGTGCCAGCTCAATACAGGGGGCGTCGGGAACTAATGAAAAACTGTTTTTT | CASSIQGASGTNEKLFF
- | TRBJ1-3 | TRBV5-8 | - | TGTGCCAGCAGCTTGAGGGGGATCCGAGGAGGTCTCGTGGACACCATATATTTT | CASSLRGIRGGLVDTIYF
- | TRBJ1-4 | TRBV2 | - | TGTGCCAGCTCTCCGAGAAATGAAAAACTGTTTTTT | CASSPRNEKLFF
- | TRBJ2-3 | TRBV10-3 | - | TGTGCCATCAGTGAGTCGCGACACCAAATGGCGCAGTATTTT | CAISESRHQMAQYF
- | TRBJ1-4 | TRBV10-2 | - | TGCGCCAGCAGTGTTGAAGGGGCCAATGAAAAACTGTTTTTT | CASSVEGANEKLFF
- | TRBJ1-2 | TRBV29-1 | - | TGCAGCGTTGAAGATCTGACTAGTGGCTACACCTTC | CSVEDLTSGYTF
once | TRBJ2-2 | TRBV9 | - | TGTGCCAGCAGCGCTTTTACGAACACCGGGGAGCTGTTTTTT | CASSAFTNTGELFF
- | TRBJ2-7 | TRBV5-4 | - | TGTGCCAGCAGCTCCAACAGGGACCGCGTGAGTAAGTACTTC | CASSSNRDRVSKYF
- | TRBJ1-2 | TRBV9 | - | TGTGCCAGCAGCGAGGGGCCCTGGGGCTACACCTTC | CASSEGPWGYTF
- | TRBJ1-2 | TRBV9 | TRBD1 | TGTGCCAGCAACAGGGGAGGATATGGCTACACCTTC | CASNRGGYGYTF
- | TRBJ2-1 | TRBV25-1 | TRBD1 | TGTGCCAGCAGCGGGGACAGGGCGGAACACAATGAGCAGTTCTTC | CASSGDRAEHNEQFF
- | TRBJ1-1 | TRBV19 | - | TGTGCCAGTAAGGCCCTGAACACAGGAATCATGAACACTGAAGCTTTCTTT | CASKALNTGIMNTEAFF
- | TRBJ1-2 | TRBV6-5 | TRBD1 | TGTGCCAGCAGTTTCGGACAGGGCAACTATGGCTACACCTTC | CASSFGQGNYGYTF
- | TRBJ2-3 | TRBV27 | TRBD1 | TGTGCCAGCAGAGAGAGGGACAGGGGCACAGATACGCAGTATTTT | CASRERDRGTDTQYF
- | TRBJ1-3 | TRBV6-5 | TRBD1 | TGTGCCAGCAGTTATATGGGACAGGGGTCTGGAAACACCATATATTTT | CASSYMGQGSGNTIYF
- | TRBJ2-7 | TRBV30 | TRBD1 | TGTGCCTGGGGACAGGGGTTCTACGAGCAGTACTTC | CAWGQGFYEQYF
- | TRBJ1-1 | TRBV19 | TRBD1 | TGTGCCAGTAGTACCGAACAGGGGGCAGTCACTGAAGCTTTCTTT | CASSTEQGAVTEAFF
- | TRBJ1-5 | TRBV6-6 | - | TGTGCCAGCAGTTTGGCTTTGGGCCCTAGCAATCAGCCCCAGCATTTT | CASSLALGPSNQPQHF
once | TRBJ2-7 | TRBV30 | TRBD2 | TGTGCCTGGAGCGGGGGGGGAATCAACTACGAGCAGTACTTC | CAWSGGGINYEQYF
- | TRBJ1-5 | TRBV10-2 | - | TGCGCCAGCAGTGAGTCGGCAGGGGGCAATCAGCCCCAGCATTTT | CASSESAGGNQPQHF
- | TRBJ2-4 | TRBV5-1 | TRBD1 | TGCGCCAGCAGCTTAGGGGACAGCAAAAACATTCAGTACTTC | CASSLGDSKNIQYF
- | TRBJ1-3 | TRBV4-1 | - | TGCGCCAGCAGCCAGACGACAGGATTCTCTGGAAACACCATATATTTT | CASSQTTGFSGNTIYF
- | TRBJ2-7 | TRBV30 | TRBD1 | TGTGCCGCATGGACAGGGGACCACGAGCAGTACTTC | CAAWTGDHEQYF
- | TRBJ2-7 | TRBV5-1 | TRBD1 | TGCGCCAGCAGCGTGGGACAGACCTACGAGCAGTACTTC | CASSVGQTYEQYF
- | TRBJ2-1 | TRBV3-1/TRBV3-2 | TRBD1 | TGTGCCAGCAGCCAAGATCAGGGACAGGCCTACAATGAGCAGTTCTTC | CASSQDQGQAYNEQFF
few | TRBJ1-6 | TRBV4-1 | - | TGCGCCAGCAGCCTAGACGTTGGTCCCAGCTATAATTCACCCCTCCACTTT | CASSLDVGPSYNSPLHF
- | TRBJ1-4 | TRBV12-3/TRBV12-4 | - | TGTGCCAGCAGTTCCCAGGGGCGGGAAAAACTGTTTTTT | CASSSQGREKLFF
- | TRBJ1-5 | TRBV2 | - | TGTGCCAGCAGTGAAGCGCAGGGACAGCCCCAGCATTTT | CASSEAQGQPQHF
- | TRBJ2-4 | TRBV6-5 | TRBD2 | TGTGCCAGCAGGAAGCGGGGGGAAAACATTCAGTACTTC | CASRKRGENIQYF
- | TRBJ1-3 | TRBV19 | TRBD1 | TGTGCCAGTAGTGCCTTGACAGGGCACGGAAACACCATATATTTT | CASSALTGHGNTIYF
once | TRBJ1-1 | TRBV6-5 | - | TGTGCCAGCAGACCCCGGGGTCGGGTCCCGGGGGCTTTCTTT | CASRPRGRVPGAFF
few | TRBJ1-2 | TRBV28 | TRBD1 | TGTGCCAGCAGTCCCCCGACAGGGACGTTTGGCTACACCTTC | CASSPPTGTFGYTF
- | TRBJ1-1 | TRBV4-1 | - | TGCGCCAGCAGCCAAAGACAGACTGAAGCTTTCTTT | CASSQRQTEAFF
- | TRBJ1-5 | TRBV6-5 | - | TGTGCCAGCAGAGACGGAGGAGATCAGCCCCAGCATTTT | CASRDGGDQPQHF
- | TRBJ1-1 | TRBV5-1 | - | TGCGCCAGCAGCTTGGGACAGCACACTGAAGCTTTCTTT | CASSLGQHTEAFF
- | TRBJ2-1 | TRBV2 | - | TGTGCCAGCGCCGGGACACTCTATGAGCAGTTCTTC | CASAGTLYEQFF
many | TRBJ2-7 | TRBV7-9 | - | TGTGCCAGCAGCTCCAGGGGAGTAGATGAGCAGTACTTC | CASSSRGVDEQYF
- | TRBJ2-2 | TRBV19 | - | TGTGCCAGTAGTATATCGGGGAACACCGGGGAGCTGTTTTTT | CASSISGNTGELFF
- | TRBJ2-1 | TRBV6-5 | TRBD1 | TGTGCCAGCAGTTACCAGGGGGACAGGGTATACAATGAGCAGTTCTTC | CASSYQGDRVYNEQFF
- | TRBJ1-2 | TRBV7-3 | TRBD1 | TGTGCCAGCAGCCTGGGACAGCTCTATGGCTACACCTTC | CASSLGQLYGYTF
- | TRBJ2-3 | TRBV4-1 | - | TGCGCCAGCAGCCAACATCGCGCAGATACGCAGTATTTT | CASSQHRADTQYF
- | TRBJ1-1 | TRBV18 | - | TGTGCCAGCTCACCACCAGGGAGGACTGAAGCTTTCTTT | CASSPPGRTEAFF